The 17 T cell receptor beta chains reported below all come from one sample, sequenced in a study of blood T cell repertoires in COVID-19. Clones were read by immunoSEQ multiplex PCR, and TCRdb kept only the in-frame ones, dropping some. The sample contains fewer than 350,000 clones, around 85% of which appear only once. Sample: peripheral blood. The receptor set was obtained from a woman aged 25 to 45 who had recovered from COVID-19.

This clone was found once. This chain uses TRBV29-1 with TRBJ1-2; TRBD1 aligns across 8 bases. V shed 4 bases, J shed 6 bases, and the junction held 7 bases outside the gene matches. CDR3 length equals 13 residues. The germline gives CDR1 SQVTM, CDR2 ANQGSEA. The CDR3, as DNA: TGCAGCGTTGTGACAGGGGTCGGGGATGGCTACACCTTC. Amino acids: CSVVTGVGDGYTF.

A single count supports this clone. The chain is built from TRBV19 and TRBJ1-2; the match to TRBD1 covers 9 bases. V lost 7 bases and J lost 6; bases outside the gene matches: 6. The CDR3 spans 13 residues. Germline V CDR1 and CDR2: LNHDA, SQIVND (reference sequence). CDR3 coding DNA: TGTGCCAGTACACAAGGGACAGGGAATGGCTACACCTTC. Translated, it gives CASTQGTGNGYTF.

V gene TRBV2 combines with J gene TRBJ2-1; TRBD2 is a possible D gene (6 bases). Trimming stripped 1 base from V and 0 bases from J, with 19 bases between. CDR1 SNHLY and CDR2 FYNNEI come from the germline V gene. CDR3 size: 19 residues. CDR3 amino acids: CASSEGGVAWVHSYNEQFF. The DNA for the CDR3 is TGTGCCAGCAGTGAAGGGGGGGTGGCCTGGGTCCACTCCTACAATGAGCAGTTCTTC. Drawing the rest from reference TRBV2 and TRBJ2-1, the complete variable domain is EPEVTQTPSHQVTQMGQEVILRCVPISNHLYFYWYRQILGQKVEFLVSFYNNEISEKSEIFDDQFSVERPDGSNFTLKIRSTKLEDSAMYFCASSEGGVAWVHSYNEQFFGPGTRLTVL.

The chain carries TRBV27 and TRBJ1-2, with 7 nucleotides matching TRBD1. The J segment lost 8 bases and the V segment lost 3 bases, leaving 9 bases of the junction unmatched. The V gene's germline CDR1 is MNHEY and CDR2 SMNVEV (reference sequence). The CDR3 totals 14 residues. Here the CDR3 reads CASSFADRVNGYTF. The DNA for the CDR3 is TGTGCCAGCAGTTTCGCCGACAGGGTCAACGGCTACACCTTC.

The chain joins TRBV19 to TRBJ2-7; 7 bases are a match to TRBD2. This CDR3 contains 13 residues. The V gene's germline CDR1 is LNHDA and CDR2 SQIVND (reference sequence). V trimming: 8 bases; J trimming: 3 bases; junction bases outside the gene matches: 7. CDR3 nucleotides: TGTGCCAGTGGCCCCGGGGGGATCTACGAGCAGTACTTC. It yields the protein CASGPGGIYEQYF. Complete variable domain (other parts from reference TRBV19 and TRBJ2-7): DGGITQSPKYLFRKEGQNVTLSCEQNLNHDAMYWYRQDPGQGLRLIYYSQIVNDFQKGDIAEGYSVSREKKESFPLTVTSAQKNPTAFYLCASGPGGIYEQYFGPGTRLTVT.

The V gene is TRBV7-2, the J gene TRBJ2-4, with 7 bases aligning to TRBD1. CDR3 length: 14 residues. Germline CDR1 SGHTA, CDR2 FQGNSA. V trimming: 1 base; J trimming: 12 bases; junction bases outside the gene matches: 9. The CDR3: CASSLDRGEVAQYF. In nucleotides, the CDR3 is TGTGCCAGCAGCTTAGACAGGGGAGAAGTGGCTCAGTACTTC. Full variable domain (rest looked up from reference TRBV7-2 and TRBJ2-4): GAGVSQSPSNKVTEKGKDVELRCDPISGHTALYWYRQSLGQGLEFLIYFQGNSAPDKSGLPSDRFSAERTGGSVSTLTIQRTQQEDSAVYLCASSLDRGEVAQYFGAGTRLSVL.

The chain is built from TRBV6-5 and TRBJ2-5; D gene unclear. This CDR3 is built from 11 residues. Trimming removed 6 bases from V and 2 bases from J, with 4 bases in between. From germline, CDR1 is MNHEY and CDR2 SVGAGI. Here the CDR3 DNA reads TGTGCCAGCAGACTACAAGAGACCCAGTACTTC. It translates to CASRLQETQYF.

V is TRBV11-1 and J is TRBJ2-2, with D maybe TRBD1 (6 bases). Germline V gives CDR1 SGHAT, CDR2 FQDESV (reference sequence). The CDR3 runs 15 residues. V was pared by 5 bases and J by 1 base, with 11 bases between. CDR3 sequence: CASSPGHQNTGELFF. The DNA for the CDR3 is TGTGCCAGCAGCCCGGGACACCAGAACACCGGGGAGCTGTTTTTT.

V and J are TRBV4-3 and TRBJ2-1; 10 positions match TRBD1. V lost 0 bases, J lost 0 bases, and 5 bases stayed unmatched. The CDR3 has 18 residues. Germline-derived CDR1 and CDR2 are LGHNA and YSLEER. DNA of the CDR3: TGCGCCAGCAGCCAAGATGTAGGACAGGGGGTCTCCTACAATGAGCAGTTCTTC. Encoded protein: CASSQDVGQGVSYNEQFF.

The chain combines TRBV5-1 with TRBJ2-5, with D possibly TRBD1 on 5 matching bases. Germline CDR1 reads SGHRS; CDR2 reads YFSETQ. Trimming removed 4 bases at V and 5 bases at J, with 15 bases between. The CDR3 is 14 amino acids. The CDR3 coding sequence is TGCGCCAGCAGCCAGGACACAACGGGCGAGACCCAGTACTTC. Encoded protein: CASSQDTTGETQYF.

The chain joins TRBV4-1 to TRBJ1-4, with TRBD1 matching over 11 bases. V shed 4 bases, J shed 5 bases, and the junction held 3 bases outside the gene matches. This CDR3 spans 15 amino acids. The germline V gene encodes CDR1 MGHRA and CDR2 YSYEKL. The CDR3 loop reads CASSPRDRGNEKLFF. CDR3 DNA: TGCGCCAGCAGCCCCCGGGACAGGGGGAATGAAAAACTGTTTTTT.

The V and J genes are TRBV3-1 (or the pseudogene TRBV3-2) and TRBJ1-1, with a weak D call TRBD1 (5 bases). Trimming took 1 base from V and 6 from J, leaving 15 bases between them. The CDR3 is 15 amino acids. From germline, CDR1 is LGHDT and CDR2 YNNKEL (reference sequence). CDR3 nucleotide sequence: TGTGCCAGCAGCCAAGTACCGGGGGTTGTGCCTGAAGCTTTCTTT. It codes for CASSQVPGVVPEAFF.

V is TRBV19 and J is TRBJ1-3; D not resolved. The germline V and J ends were trimmed by 11 bases and 0 bases, with 14 bases remaining between them. The germline CDR1 and CDR2 sequences are LNHDA and SQIVND (reference sequence). This CDR3 is 14 amino acids long. Here the CDR3 reads CASGAAFSGNTIYF. DNA for the CDR3: TGTGCCTCGGGAGCAGCCTTCTCTGGAAACACCATATATTTT.

The chain has TRBV18 and TRBJ1-1; a weak D match, TRBD1 (5 bases). Germline V CDR1 and CDR2: KGHSH, LQKENI. The CDR3 extends over 15 amino acids. V was clipped by 3 bases and J by 0 bases, with 11 bases between them. The CDR3 loop is CASSPQGQMNTEAFF. The CDR3 DNA sequence: TGTGCCAGCTCACCTCAAGGACAAATGAACACTGAAGCTTTCTTT. The full variable domain, rest sourced from reference TRBV18 and TRBJ1-1, is NAGVMQNPRHLVRRRGQEARLRCSPMKGHSHVYWYRQLPEEGLKFMVYLQKENIIDESGMPKERFSAEFPKEGPSILRIQQVVRGDSAAYFCASSPQGQMNTEAFFGQGTRLTVV.

This chain connects TRBV18 to TRBJ2-7; no clear D gene. V shed 3 bases and J shed 2 bases, with 5 bases lying between them. The CDR3 is 12 residues long. Per the germline V gene, CDR1 is KGHSH and CDR2 is LQKENI. CDR3 protein: CASSPATYEQYF. The DNA for the CDR3 is TGTGCCAGCTCACCGGCAACCTACGAGCAGTACTTC.

The genes are TRBV19 and TRBJ1-3; 7 bases line up with TRBD1. J was trimmed by 3 bases and V by 6 bases; bases with no gene match: 8. The CDR3 extends over 15 amino acids. The germline gives CDR1 LNHDA, CDR2 SQIVND (reference sequence). The CDR3 protein is CASRKTGEGGNTIYF. CDR3 nucleotides: TGTGCCAGTAGGAAAACAGGGGAAGGTGGAAACACCATATATTTT.

The chain has TRBV13 and TRBJ2-7; TRBD1 matches at 9 bases. The V segment lost 3 bases and the J segment 5 bases; nucleotides outside the gene matches: 2. The germline V gene has CDR1 PRHDT and CDR2 FYEKMQ (reference sequence). This CDR3 comprises 13 residues. Written as DNA, the CDR3 is TGTGCCAGCAGCTTTGGGACAGGGAACGAGCAGTACTTC. It specifies CASSFGTGNEQYF.